One TCR beta chain is described in this entry. These data come from a study of blood T cell repertoires in COVID-19. Looking at the study overall: PBMCs, B-cell-depleted T cells, or T cells provided the cDNA or gDNA that made up the material.

The CDR3 is 15 residues long. The trim removed 5 bases at V and 0 bases at J, leaving 5 bases unmatched. Germline V gives CDR1 SGHTA, CDR2 FQGNSA. The authors' processing: Cell counts per sample came from amplifying reference gene primers. Data came from immunoSEQ multiplex PCR; TCRdb stores just in-frame clones and leaves some out. For V, J and clone size, that table is used; D and trimming come from the DNA. In the table there are roughly 100,000 clones, approximately 78% of which are singletons. V gene TRBV7-2 combines with J gene TRBJ2-3, with TRBD1 matching 7 bases. This clonotype was sampled from a woman at least 80 years old with acute or convalescent COVID-19. Sequenced: peripheral blood. CDR3 nucleotide sequence: TGTGCCAGCAGCCCGGGACAGCCAAGCACAGATACGCAGTATTTT. This sequence encodes CASSPGQPSTDTQYF.